Described below is a single TCR beta chain sequence and its context. Libraries were prepared by immunoSEQ multiplex PCR; TCRdb keeps only in-frame clonotypes and omits some of them. The table has about 250,000 clones, about 88% seen once. The V segment lost 5 bases and the J segment 4 bases; nucleotides outside the gene matches: 14. Germline V gives CDR1 MDHEN, CDR2 SYDVKM. This CDR3 region has 16 residues. This entry is derived from a study of blood T cell repertoires in COVID-19. Background on the study: Donors in the United States, Italy and Spain gave samples during acute or convalescent COVID-19.

What was sequenced was peripheral blood. This receptor was identified in a middle-aged woman who had recovered from COVID-19. This sequence joins TRBV28 and TRBJ2-7, with 7 positions matching TRBD1. The CDR3 nucleotides read TGTGCCAGCAGTGGGCCAAGTGAGGGGGCGCGGTACGAGCAGTACTTC. The encoded protein is CASSGPSEGARYEQYF.